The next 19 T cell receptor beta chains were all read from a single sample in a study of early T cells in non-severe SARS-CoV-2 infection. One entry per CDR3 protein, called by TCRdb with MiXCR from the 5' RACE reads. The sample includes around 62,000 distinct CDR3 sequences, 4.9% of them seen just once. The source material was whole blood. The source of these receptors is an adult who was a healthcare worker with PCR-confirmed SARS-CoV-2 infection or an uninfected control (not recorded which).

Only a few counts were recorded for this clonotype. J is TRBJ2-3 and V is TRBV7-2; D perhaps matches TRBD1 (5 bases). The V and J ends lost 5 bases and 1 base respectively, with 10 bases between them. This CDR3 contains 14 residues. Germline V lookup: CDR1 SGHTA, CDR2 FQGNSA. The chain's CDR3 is CASSTLGGTDTQYF. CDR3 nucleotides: TGTGCCAGCAGCACATTAGGGGGCACAGATACGCAGTATTTT.

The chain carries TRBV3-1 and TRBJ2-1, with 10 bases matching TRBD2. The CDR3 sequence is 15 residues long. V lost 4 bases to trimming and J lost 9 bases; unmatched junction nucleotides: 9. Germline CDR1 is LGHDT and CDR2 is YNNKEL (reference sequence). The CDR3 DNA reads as TGTGCCAGCAGCCCGAGAACAGCGGGAGGGGGTGAGCAGTTCTTC. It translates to CASSPRTAGGGEQFF.

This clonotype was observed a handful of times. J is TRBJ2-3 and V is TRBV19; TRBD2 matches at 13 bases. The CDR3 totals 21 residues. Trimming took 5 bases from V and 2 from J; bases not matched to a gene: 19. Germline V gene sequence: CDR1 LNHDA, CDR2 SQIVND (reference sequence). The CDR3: CASSSPGLAGVGSTLTDTQYF. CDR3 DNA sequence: TGTGCCAGTAGTTCCCCCGGACTAGCGGGAGTTGGGTCTACTCTCACAGATACGCAGTATTTT.

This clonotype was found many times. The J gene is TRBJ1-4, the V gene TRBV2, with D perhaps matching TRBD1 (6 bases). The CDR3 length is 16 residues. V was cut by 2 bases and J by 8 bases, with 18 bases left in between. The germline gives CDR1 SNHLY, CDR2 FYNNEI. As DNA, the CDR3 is TGTGCCAGCAGTGAATCCGCGGCCGGGACACTAGAAAAACTGTTTTTT. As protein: CASSESAAGTLEKLFF.

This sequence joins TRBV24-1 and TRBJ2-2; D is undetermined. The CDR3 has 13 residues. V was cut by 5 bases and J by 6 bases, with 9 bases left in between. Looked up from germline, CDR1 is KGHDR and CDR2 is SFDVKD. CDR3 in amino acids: CATSGGSPGELFF. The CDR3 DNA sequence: TGTGCCACCAGTGGGGGATCCCCCGGGGAGCTGTTTTTT.

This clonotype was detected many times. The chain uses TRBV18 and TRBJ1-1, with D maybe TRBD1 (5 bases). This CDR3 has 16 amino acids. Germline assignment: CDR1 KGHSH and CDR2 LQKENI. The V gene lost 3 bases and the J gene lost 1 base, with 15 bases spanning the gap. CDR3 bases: TGTGCCAGCTCACCTAACCCAGGGTGGCAGAACACTGAAGCTTTCTTT. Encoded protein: CASSPNPGWQNTEAFF.

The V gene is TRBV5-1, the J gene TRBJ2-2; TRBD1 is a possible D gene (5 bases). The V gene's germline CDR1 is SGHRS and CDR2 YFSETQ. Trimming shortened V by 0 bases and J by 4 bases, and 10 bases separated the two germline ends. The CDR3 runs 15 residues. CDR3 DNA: TGCGCCAGCAGCTTGGTCCAGGGAACCACCGGGGAGCTGTTTTTT. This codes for CASSLVQGTTGELFF.

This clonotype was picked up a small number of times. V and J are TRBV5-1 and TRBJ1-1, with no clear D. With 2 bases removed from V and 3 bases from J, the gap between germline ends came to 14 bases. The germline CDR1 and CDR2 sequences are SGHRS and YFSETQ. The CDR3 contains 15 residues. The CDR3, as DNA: TGCGCCAGCAGCTTTTCGGTCGGGCGCGACACTGAAGCTTTCTTT. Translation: CASSFSVGRDTEAFF. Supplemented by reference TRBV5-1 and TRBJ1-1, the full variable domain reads KAGVTQTPRYLIKTRGQQVTLSCSPISGHRSVSWYQQTPGQGLQFLFEYFSETQRNKGNFPGRFSGRQFSNSRSEMNVSTLELGDSALYLCASSFSVGRDTEAFFGQGTRLTVV.

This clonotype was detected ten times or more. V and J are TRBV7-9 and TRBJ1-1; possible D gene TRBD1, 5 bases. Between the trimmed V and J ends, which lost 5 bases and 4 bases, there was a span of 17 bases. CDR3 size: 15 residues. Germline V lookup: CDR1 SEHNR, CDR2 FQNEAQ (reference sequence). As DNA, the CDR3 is TGTGCCAGCAGCCCCCTAAGGGGATCGGGCACTGAAGCTTTCTTT. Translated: CASSPLRGSGTEAFF.

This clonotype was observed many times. The CDR3 is CAISEGEKLFF. The DNA for the CDR3 is TGTGCCATCAGCGAGGGGGAAAAACTGTTTTTT. The V gene is TRBV10-3, the J gene TRBJ1-4; D is perhaps TRBD1 (5 bases). The germline V and J ends were trimmed by 6 bases and 8 bases, with 7 bases remaining between them. Germline loops: CDR1 ENHRY, CDR2 SYGVKD. This CDR3 has 11 amino acids.

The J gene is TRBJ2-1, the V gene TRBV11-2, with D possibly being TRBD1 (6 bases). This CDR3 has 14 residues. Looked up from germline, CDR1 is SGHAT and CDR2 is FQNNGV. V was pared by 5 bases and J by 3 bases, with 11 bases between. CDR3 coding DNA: TGTGCCAGCAGCATCGGGACAAACTACAATGAGCAGTTCTTC. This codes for CASSIGTNYNEQFF.

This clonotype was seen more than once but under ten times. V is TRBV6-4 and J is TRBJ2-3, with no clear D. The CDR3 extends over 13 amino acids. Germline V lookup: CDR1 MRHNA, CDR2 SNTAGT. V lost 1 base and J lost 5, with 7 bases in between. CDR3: CASSDYLGDTQYF. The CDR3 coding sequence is TGTGCCAGCAGTGACTACCTAGGAGATACGCAGTATTTT.

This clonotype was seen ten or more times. The DNA for the CDR3 is TGTGCCAGCAGCGATCCGGCAGGGAGAGGGCCCGACTCCTACGAGCAGTACTTC. Amino acid sequence: CASSDPAGRGPDSYEQYF. This chain uses TRBV3-1 with TRBJ2-7; tentatively, D is TRBD1 or TRBD2 (5 bases each). Trimming shortened V by 5 bases and J by 0 bases, and 23 bases separated the two germline ends. The CDR3 loop spans 18 amino acids. CDR1 is LGHDT and CDR2 is YNNKEL in the germline V gene (reference sequence).

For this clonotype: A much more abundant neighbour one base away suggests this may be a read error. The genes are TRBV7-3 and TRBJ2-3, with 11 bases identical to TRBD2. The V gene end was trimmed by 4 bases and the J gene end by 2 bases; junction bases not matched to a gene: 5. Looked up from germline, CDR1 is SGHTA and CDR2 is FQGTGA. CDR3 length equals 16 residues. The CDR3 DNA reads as TGTGCCAGCAGCTCCCGACTAGCGGGACCCACAGATACGCAGTATTTT. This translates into CASSSRLAGPTDTQYF.

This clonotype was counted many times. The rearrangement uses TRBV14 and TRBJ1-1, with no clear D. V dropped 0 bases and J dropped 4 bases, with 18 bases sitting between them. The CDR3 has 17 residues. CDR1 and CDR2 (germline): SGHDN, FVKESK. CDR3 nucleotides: TGTGCCAGCAGCCAAGAAATTTTCTGGGTATCGGGCACTGAAGCTTTCTTT. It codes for CASSQEIFWVSGTEAFF.

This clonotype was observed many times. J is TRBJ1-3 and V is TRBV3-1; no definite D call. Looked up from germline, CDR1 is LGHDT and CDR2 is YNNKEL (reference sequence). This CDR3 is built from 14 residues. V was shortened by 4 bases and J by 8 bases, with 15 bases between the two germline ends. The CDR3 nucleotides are TGTGCCAGCAGCCGAAAGGTGACGAGGGACACCATATATTTT. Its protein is CASSRKVTRDTIYF.

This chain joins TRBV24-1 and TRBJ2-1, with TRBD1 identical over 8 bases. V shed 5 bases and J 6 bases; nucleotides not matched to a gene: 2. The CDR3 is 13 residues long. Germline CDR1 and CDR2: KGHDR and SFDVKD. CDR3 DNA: TGTGCCACCAGTGGGGACAGGAGCAATGAGCAGTTCTTC. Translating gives CATSGDRSNEQFF.

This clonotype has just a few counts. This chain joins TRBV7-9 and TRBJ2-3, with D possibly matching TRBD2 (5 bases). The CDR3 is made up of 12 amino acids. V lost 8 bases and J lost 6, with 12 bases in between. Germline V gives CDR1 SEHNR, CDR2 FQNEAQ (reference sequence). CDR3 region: CASLSTGDTQYF. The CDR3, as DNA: TGTGCCAGCTTATCGACGGGGGATACGCAGTATTTT.

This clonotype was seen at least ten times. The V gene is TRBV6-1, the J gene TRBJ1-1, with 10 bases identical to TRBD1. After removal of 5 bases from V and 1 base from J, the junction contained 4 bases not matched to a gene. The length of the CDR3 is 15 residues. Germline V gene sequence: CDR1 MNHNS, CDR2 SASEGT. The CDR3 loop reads CASSPRTGGNTEAFF. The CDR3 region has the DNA TGTGCCAGCAGTCCCCGGACAGGGGGGAACACTGAAGCTTTCTTT.